This TCR beta chain was profiled in a study of blood T cells in healthy people across ages (dated by TCRdb to 2015 to 2017). Describing the broader study: Template switching captured roughly one uniquely barcoded TCR beta cDNA molecule per two T cells in model experiments. Age-related changes in TCR beta repertoire diversity were measured in the study by deep sequencing normalized with unique cDNA molecular identifiers. The donors were divided into four age groups: young (average 16 years), middle-aged (approximately 39), aged (approximately 64) and long-lived (approximately 74). For two donors (one aged 18 to 29 and one aged 80 or older), the study analyzed two additional independent replicas of 1 million unique cDNA reads from the same blood draw.

From cysteine to phenylalanine, the CDR3 is 14 amino acids long. Only the CDR3 DNA is retained, 42 bases long and in frame from the first base. As encoded in the germline V gene, CDR1 is SGHDN while CDR2 is FVKESK. V is pared back by 3 bases and J by 0 bases, with 6 bases lying between the germline termini. This clonotype was seen a few times. What this receptor recognizes is not known. Qualities for individual bases were not recorded, and no much larger clone is one base off. The library relied on 5' RACE. Sequenced on an Illumina HiSeq 2500. The second PCR ran for roughly 6 to 11 cycles and used a J-beta primer mix along with a sample-barcoded 5' primer. A template-switch 5' adaptor carrying 12 random nucleotides introduced a unique molecular identifier onto each TCR beta cDNA molecule. Each sample yielded at least 3 million CDR3-containing paired-end reads. First-strand cDNA was synthesized from all RNA with the Mint cDNA synthesis kit, primed by a TRBC-specific oligonucleotide. Following uracil-DNA glycosylase treatment, all cDNA underwent a first 18-cycle PCR with the universal primers M1SS and BC2_uni_R. The study's own analysis went as follows. Each sample was normalized by randomly selecting 1 million high-quality reads, each carrying a distinct molecular identifier. Instead of being binned into consensus sequences, reads that shared molecular identifiers were thrown out. MiTCR, with a Q25 quality threshold and the strictest error-elimination algorithm, was used for CDR3 identification, clonotype clustering and error correction. A nonparametric unseen species model using Euler transformation provided a lower-bound estimate of total TCR beta diversity. TCRdb reanalyzed the raw reads on its own, using fastp at Q25 for trimming and MiXCR for clone calling, and kept in-frame beta chains. Each entry merges the rows of one CDR3 protein and shows their most common DNA and genes. For this entry, the V and J calls and clone size follow TCRdb and not the study's own pipeline. The sample table shows 800,000 to 950,000 distinct CDR3 sequences, and around 29% are seen once. The ten largest clonotypes hold 10% to 13% of the sample.

Systemically healthy Caucasian individuals from Russia, 39 in total and aged roughly 6 to 95 years, were included as donors. Roughly 10 milliliters of peripheral blood were drawn from each donor into EDTA-treated Vacutainer tubes. Ficoll-Paque density-gradient centrifugation was used to isolate PBMCs, with at least 6.5 million per sample. Total RNA, at least 6 micrograms per sample, was extracted from PBMCs with Trizol reagent. For every donor, an aliquot of PBMCs went through flow cytometry to measure the percentages of naive CD45RAhigh/CD27high T cells. Overall results and qualifications from the work: Because the CMV infection status of the donors was unknown, age-related changes in expanded clonotypes may potentially have been confounded. Because profiling used bulk unsorted PBMCs, naive and antigen-experienced compartments could not be compared conclusively. There was a strong correlation between observed TCR beta diversity and the percentage of naive T cells measured by flow cytometry. Observed TCR beta diversity per million T cells fell roughly linearly with age, and a significant reduction was already apparent by age around 40. Compared with the aged group, more naive CD4+ T cells, fewer expanded clones and increased TCR diversity were shown by the long-lived group, suggesting age selection. Estimates of total diversity based on one million sequenced T cells were considered lower bounds and underestimates.

The same data also went into a second study, on T cells of mothers and their children. According to the second study: The donors were nine systemically healthy Caucasian individuals, made up of three mothers and their six children. cDNA synthesis used all of the extracted RNA, with approximately 1.4 ug of RNA in each 15 ul reaction. Sample barcodes and 2-4 random nucleotides were added via the M1S primer in the second PCR. Over 9 million TCR beta CDR3 reads came from each mother, compared with around 3 million reads from each child. Thymic selection similarly shapes TCR recombination output in related and unrelated pairs, with minor effect from inherited differences. Normalized repertoire overlap in related mother-child pairs was always slightly higher than in unrelated mother-child pairs, but the difference was never significant. No persistent microchimeric T cell clones were detected, at a sensitivity of roughly 99 clones per million clonotypes. In the study, deep NGS was used to compare the TCR beta repertoires of mothers and children, and features distinguishing related mother-child pairs from unrelated individuals were sought. On average, the children were about 10 +/- 4 years old, while the mothers were about 40 +/- 4 years old. After adapters were ligated using NEBNext reagents, the libraries underwent 100+100 nt paired-end sequencing on an Illumina HiSeq 2000. Mother and child libraries were prepared a month apart and sequenced in separate runs to prevent cross-contamination. For each donor, between roughly 450,000 and 2,200,000 distinct TCR beta clonotypes were identified. Naive TCR beta clonotypes were estimated from low-frequency clonotypes matched to each donor's FACS-determined naive share, without sorting.

The sequencing input was blood. The chain joins TRBV14 to TRBJ2-1, with no D gene named confidently. The clonotype originates from a woman aged 40 to 55 in good health. The CDR3 is CASSQEISYNEQFF. The bases read TGTGCCAGCAGCCAGGAAATCTCCTACAATGAGCAGTTCTTC.